The 8 T cell receptor beta chains reported below all come from one sample, sequenced in a study of CXCR3-negative and CXCR3-positive naive CD8 T cells (dated by TCRdb to the late 2010s). For sequencing, a NextSeq 550 was employed. The Human TCR Profiling Kit (MiLaboratory) was used to prepare UMI-labeled 5' RACE TRB cDNA libraries. With the reads reprocessed by TCRdb, a single entry stands for each CDR3 protein sequence and no DNA is reported. The sample table holds 45,000 or so distinct CDR3 sequences. Together, the top ten hold around 1.6% of the sample. The sequencing input was naive CXCR3- CD8+ T cells from blood. The cell subset or site label on this specimen signifies: CD45RO-CCR7+CD27+CD95- naive CD8+ T cells lacking CXCR3 (TNR3-). These receptors were collected from a human donor in good health. Some clones in this sample may be carry-over from other donors' samples.

J is TRBJ2-2 and V is TRBV9; TCRdb returns TRBD1, unconfirmable since there is no DNA. Germline loops: CDR1 SGDLS, CDR2 YYNGEE. The CDR3 consists of 18 residues. The CDR3: CASSPRPGQGDPTGELFF.

The chain is built from TRBV6-5 and TRBJ1-2; TCRdb calls TRBD1, which cannot be checked without DNA. The CDR3 is 12 residues long. CDR1 and CDR2 from the germline V gene are MNHEY and SVGAGI. CDR3 sequence reads: CASSPGQYGYTF.

The CDR3: CASSPGSRNDEQYF. V gene TRBV7-9 combines with J gene TRBJ2-7; lacking DNA, the TRBD1 call made by TCRdb goes unchecked. Germline V gene data show CDR1 as SEHNR and CDR2 as FQNEAQ (reference sequence). The CDR3 sequence is 14 residues long.

J is TRBJ1-2 and V is TRBV29-1. Germline assignment: CDR1 SQVTM and CDR2 ANQGSEA. This CDR3 spans 13 amino acids. Here the CDR3 reads CSVEQGGMYGYTF.

This chain uses TRBV28 with TRBJ1-6; no DNA is available, so the TRBD1 call from TCRdb remains unchecked. Germline loops: CDR1 MDHEN, CDR2 SYDVKM. The CDR3 contains 15 residues. The CDR3 protein is CASSLLGQGNSPLHF.

V and J are TRBV7-3 and TRBJ1-5. The CDR3 totals 15 residues. Germline assignment: CDR1 SGHTA and CDR2 FQGTGA. The CDR3 reads CASSLTGTGGQPQHF.

The chain joins TRBV4-3 to TRBJ2-1; TCRdb selects TRBD2, and the lack of DNA leaves this call unchecked. CDR3 length equals 17 residues. Looked up from germline, CDR1 is LGHNA and CDR2 is YSLEER. This CDR3 is CASSQEGGRASWNEQFF.

The gene calls are TRBV7-9 and TRBJ1-1. CDR3 length: 15 residues. Germline assignment: CDR1 SEHNR and CDR2 FQNEAQ (reference sequence). The CDR3 is CASSFRTETYTEAFF.